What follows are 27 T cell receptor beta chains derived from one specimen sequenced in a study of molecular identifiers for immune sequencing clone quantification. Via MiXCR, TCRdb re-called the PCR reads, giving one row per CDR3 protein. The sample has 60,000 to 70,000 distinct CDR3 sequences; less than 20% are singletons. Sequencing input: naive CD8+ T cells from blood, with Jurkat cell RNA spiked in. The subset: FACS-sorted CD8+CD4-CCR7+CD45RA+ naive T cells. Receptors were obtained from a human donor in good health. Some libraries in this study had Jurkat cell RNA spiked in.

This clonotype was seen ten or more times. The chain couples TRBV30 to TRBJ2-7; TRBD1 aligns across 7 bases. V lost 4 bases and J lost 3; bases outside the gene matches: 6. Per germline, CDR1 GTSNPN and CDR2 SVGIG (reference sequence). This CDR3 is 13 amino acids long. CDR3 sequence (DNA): TGTGCCTGGACCCCGACAGGGATCTACGAGCAGTACTTC. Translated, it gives CAWTPTGIYEQYF.

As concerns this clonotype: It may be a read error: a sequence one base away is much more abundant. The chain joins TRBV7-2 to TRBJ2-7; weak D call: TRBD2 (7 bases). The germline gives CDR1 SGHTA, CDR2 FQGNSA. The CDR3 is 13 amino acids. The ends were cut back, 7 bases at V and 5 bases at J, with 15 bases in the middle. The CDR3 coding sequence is TGTGCCAGCAACTTGGGAGGGGGGGACGAGCAGTACTTC. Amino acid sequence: CASNLGGGDEQYF.

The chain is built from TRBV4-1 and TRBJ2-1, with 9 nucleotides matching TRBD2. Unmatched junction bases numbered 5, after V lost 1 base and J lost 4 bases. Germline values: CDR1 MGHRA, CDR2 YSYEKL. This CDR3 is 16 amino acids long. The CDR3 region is CASSQGASGTYNEQFF. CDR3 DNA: TGCGCCAGCAGCCAAGGGGCTAGCGGGACTTACAATGAGCAGTTCTTC.

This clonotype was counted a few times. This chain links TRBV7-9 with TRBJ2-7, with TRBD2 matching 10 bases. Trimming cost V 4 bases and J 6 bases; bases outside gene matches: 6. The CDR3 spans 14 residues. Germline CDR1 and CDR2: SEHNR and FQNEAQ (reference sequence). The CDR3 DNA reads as TGTGCCAGCAGCTCCTGGCTAGCGGGAGCCGAGCAGTACTTC. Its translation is CASSSWLAGAEQYF.

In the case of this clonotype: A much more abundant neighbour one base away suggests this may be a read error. In DNA form, the CDR3 reads TGTGCCAGCAGCCCAGGGACAGCACTACTAGCGGGAAAACACAATGAGCGGTTCTTC. This gives the protein CASSPGTALLAGKHNERFF. V and J are TRBV7-8 and TRBJ2-1; 10 nucleotides match TRBD2. Per germline, CDR1 SGHVS and CDR2 FQNEAQ. This CDR3 is 19 amino acids long.

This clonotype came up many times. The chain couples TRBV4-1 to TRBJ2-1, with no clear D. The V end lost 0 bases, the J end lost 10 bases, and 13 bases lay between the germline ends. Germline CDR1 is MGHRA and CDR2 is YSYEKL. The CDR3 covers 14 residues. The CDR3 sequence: CASSQEYQQAEQFF. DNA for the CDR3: TGCGCCAGCAGCCAAGAGTACCAGCAGGCGGAGCAGTTCTTC.

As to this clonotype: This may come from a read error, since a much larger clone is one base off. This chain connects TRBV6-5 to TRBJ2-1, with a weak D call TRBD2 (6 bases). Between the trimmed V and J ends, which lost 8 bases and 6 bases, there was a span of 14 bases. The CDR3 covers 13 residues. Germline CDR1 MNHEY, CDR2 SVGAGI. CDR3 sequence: CASRLVVSNEQFF. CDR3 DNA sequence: TGTGCCAGCCGACTAGTGGTCAGCAATGAGCAGTTCTTC.

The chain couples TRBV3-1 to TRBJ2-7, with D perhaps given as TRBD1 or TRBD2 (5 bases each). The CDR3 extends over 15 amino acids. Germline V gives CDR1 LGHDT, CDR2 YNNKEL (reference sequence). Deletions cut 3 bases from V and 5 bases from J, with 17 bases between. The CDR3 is CASSHRQSRDDEQYF. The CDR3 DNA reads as TGTGCCAGCAGCCACCGACAGTCCAGGGACGACGAGCAGTACTTC.

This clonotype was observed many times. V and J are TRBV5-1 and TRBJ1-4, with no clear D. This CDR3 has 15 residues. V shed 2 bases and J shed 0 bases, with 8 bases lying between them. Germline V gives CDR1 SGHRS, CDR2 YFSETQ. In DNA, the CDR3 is TGCGCCAGCAGCTTTCTAACCGCAACTAATGAAAAACTGTTTTTT. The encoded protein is CASSFLTATNEKLFF.

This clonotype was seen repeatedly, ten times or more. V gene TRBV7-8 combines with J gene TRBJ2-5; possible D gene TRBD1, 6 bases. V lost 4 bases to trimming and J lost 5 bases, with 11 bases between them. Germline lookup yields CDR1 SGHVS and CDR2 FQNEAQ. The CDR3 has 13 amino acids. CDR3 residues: CASSSTGGETQYF. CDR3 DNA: TGTGCCAGCAGCTCGACAGGTGGGGAGACCCAGTACTTC.

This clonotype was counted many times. Here the CDR3 DNA reads TGCGCCAGCAGCCAAGAGGACCAGGGCTCCTACGAGCAGTACTTC. Encoded protein: CASSQEDQGSYEQYF. This sequence joins TRBV4-3 and TRBJ2-7; D may be TRBD1 (5 bases). The CDR3 is 15 amino acids. V was trimmed by 0 bases and J by 0 bases, leaving 9 bases between them. CDR1 and CDR2 (germline): LGHNA, YSLEER.

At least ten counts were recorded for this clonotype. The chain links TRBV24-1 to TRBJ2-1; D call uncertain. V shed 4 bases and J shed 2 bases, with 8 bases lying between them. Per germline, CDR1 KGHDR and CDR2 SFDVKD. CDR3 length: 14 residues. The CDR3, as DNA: TGTGCCACCAGTGAATCGAGAACCTACAATGAGCAGTTCTTC. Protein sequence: CATSESRTYNEQFF.

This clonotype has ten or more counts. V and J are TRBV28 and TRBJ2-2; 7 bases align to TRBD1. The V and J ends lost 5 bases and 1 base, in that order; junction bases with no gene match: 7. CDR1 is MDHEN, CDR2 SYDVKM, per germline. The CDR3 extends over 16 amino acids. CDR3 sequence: CASSRGQVGNTGELFF. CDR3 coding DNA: TGTGCCAGCAGTCGAGGACAGGTTGGGAACACCGGGGAGCTGTTTTTT.

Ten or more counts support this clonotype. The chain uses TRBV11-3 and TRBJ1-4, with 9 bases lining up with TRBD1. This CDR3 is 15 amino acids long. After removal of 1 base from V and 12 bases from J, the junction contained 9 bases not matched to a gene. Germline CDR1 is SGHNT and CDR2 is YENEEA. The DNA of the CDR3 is TGTGCCAGCAGCTTAGCACGCGGGGGACAGGGAGAACTGTTTTTT. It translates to CASSLARGGQGELFF.

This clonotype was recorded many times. The CDR3 DNA is TGTGCCAGCAGTTTTAGCGGGAGGCCCCTCAATGAGCAGTTCTTC. Amino acids: CASSFSGRPLNEQFF. This sequence joins TRBV27 and TRBJ2-1; 10 positions match TRBD2. CDR3 length: 15 residues. Germline assignment: CDR1 MNHEY and CDR2 SMNVEV (reference sequence). The J segment lost 6 bases and the V segment lost 3 bases, leaving 5 bases of the junction unmatched.

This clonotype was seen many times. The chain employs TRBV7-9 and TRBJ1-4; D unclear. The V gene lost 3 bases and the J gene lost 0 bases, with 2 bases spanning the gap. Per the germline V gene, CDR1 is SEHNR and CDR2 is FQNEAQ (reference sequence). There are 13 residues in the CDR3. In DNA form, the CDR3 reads TGTGCCAGCAGCTTGTCAACTAATGAAAAACTGTTTTTT. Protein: CASSLSTNEKLFF.

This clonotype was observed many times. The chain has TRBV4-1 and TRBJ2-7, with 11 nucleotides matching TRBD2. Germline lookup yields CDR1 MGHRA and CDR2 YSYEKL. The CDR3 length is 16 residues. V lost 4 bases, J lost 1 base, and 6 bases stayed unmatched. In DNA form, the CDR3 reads TGCGCCAGCAGCCTACTCGGGACTAGCGGTTCCTACGAGCAGTACTTC. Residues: CASSLLGTSGSYEQYF.

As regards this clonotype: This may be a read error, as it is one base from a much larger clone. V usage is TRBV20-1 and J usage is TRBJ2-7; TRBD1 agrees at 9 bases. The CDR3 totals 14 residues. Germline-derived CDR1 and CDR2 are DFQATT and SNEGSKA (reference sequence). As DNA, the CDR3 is TGCAGTGCTCCCGGGACAGGGACGTCCTGCGAGCAGTACTTC. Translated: CSAPGTGTSCEQYF.

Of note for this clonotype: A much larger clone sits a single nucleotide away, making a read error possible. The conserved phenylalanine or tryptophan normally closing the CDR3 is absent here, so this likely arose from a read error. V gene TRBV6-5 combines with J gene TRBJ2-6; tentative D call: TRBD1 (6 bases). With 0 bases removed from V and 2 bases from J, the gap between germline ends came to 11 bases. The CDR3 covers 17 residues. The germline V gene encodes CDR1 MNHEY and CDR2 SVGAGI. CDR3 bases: TGTGCCAGCAGTTACTCGATTCCAGGGGCTGGGGCCAACGTCCTGACTTGC. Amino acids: CASSYSIPGAGANVLTC.

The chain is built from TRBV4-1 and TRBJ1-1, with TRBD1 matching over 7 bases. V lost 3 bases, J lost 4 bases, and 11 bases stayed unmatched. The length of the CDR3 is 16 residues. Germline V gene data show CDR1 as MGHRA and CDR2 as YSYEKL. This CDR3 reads CASSHETGSGFTEAFF. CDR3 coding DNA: TGCGCCAGCAGCCACGAGACAGGGAGTGGGTTCACTGAAGCTTTCTTT.

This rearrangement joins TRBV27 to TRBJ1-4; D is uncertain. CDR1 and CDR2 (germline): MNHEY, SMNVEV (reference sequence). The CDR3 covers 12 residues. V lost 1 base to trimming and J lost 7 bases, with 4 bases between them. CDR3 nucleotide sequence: TGTGCCAGCAGTTTATGGGGTGAAAAACTGTTTTTT. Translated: CASSLWGEKLFF.

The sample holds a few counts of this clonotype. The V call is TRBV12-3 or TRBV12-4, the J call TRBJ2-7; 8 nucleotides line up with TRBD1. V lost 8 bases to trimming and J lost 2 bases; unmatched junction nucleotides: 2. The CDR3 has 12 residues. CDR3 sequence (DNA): TGTGCCAGCGGACAGGGAACCTACGAGCAGTACTTC. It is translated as CASGQGTYEQYF.

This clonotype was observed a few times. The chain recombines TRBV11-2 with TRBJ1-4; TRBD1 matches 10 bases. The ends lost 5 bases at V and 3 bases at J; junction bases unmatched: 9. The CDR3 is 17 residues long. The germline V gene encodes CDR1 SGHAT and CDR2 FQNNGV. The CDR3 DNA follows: TGTGCCAGCAGCGTGACCGGGACAGGGGTCCCTAATGAAAAACTGTTTTTT. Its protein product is CASSVTGTGVPNEKLFF.

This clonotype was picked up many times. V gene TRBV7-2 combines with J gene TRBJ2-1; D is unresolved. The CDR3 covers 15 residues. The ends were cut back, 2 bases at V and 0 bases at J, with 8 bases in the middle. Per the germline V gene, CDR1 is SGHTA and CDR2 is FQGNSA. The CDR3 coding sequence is TGTGCCAGCAGCTTAAGCCGCAGCTCCTACAATGAGCAGTTCTTC. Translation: CASSLSRSSYNEQFF. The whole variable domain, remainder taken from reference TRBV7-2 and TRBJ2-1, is GAGVSQSPSNKVTEKGKDVELRCDPISGHTALYWYRQSLGQGLEFLIYFQGNSAPDKSGLPSDRFSAERTGGSVSTLTIQRTQQEDSAVYLCASSLSRSSYNEQFFGPGTRLTVL.

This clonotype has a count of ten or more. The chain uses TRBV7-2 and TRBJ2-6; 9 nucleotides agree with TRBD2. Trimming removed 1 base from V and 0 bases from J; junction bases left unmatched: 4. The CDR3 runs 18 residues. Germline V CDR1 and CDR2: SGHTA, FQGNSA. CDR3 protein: CASSLGLAGYSGANVLTF. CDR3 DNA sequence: TGTGCCAGCAGCTTAGGTCTAGCGGGGTACTCTGGGGCCAACGTCCTGACTTTC.

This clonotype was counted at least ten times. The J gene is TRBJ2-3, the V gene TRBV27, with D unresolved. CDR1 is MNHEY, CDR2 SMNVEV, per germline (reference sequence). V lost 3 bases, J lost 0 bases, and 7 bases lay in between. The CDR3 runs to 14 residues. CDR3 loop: CASSFLASTDTQYF. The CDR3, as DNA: TGTGCCAGCAGTTTTCTCGCCAGCACAGATACGCAGTATTTT.

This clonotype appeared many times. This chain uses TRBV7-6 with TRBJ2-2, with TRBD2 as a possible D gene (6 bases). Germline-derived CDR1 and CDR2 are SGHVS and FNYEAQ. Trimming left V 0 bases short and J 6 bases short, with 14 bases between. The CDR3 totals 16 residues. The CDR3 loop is CASSLAEEGLAGELFF. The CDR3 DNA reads TGTGCCAGCAGCTTAGCGGAGGAGGGCCTAGCCGGGGAGCTGTTTTTT.